The 29 T cell receptor beta chains below all came from one sample that was sequenced in a study of human T cells and chemical hapten exposure. The time point: patch test 3, about 24 weeks after DPC sensitization. The treatment was: therapeutic diphenylcyclopropenone sensitization with weekly scalp DPC. TCRdb recomputed calls from the RACE reads with MiXCR, one row per CDR3 protein. The repertoire has about 120,000 distinct CDR3 sequences, over 9% of them found once; the top ten carry around 2.4%. The material sequenced was whole blood, taken in connection with sensitization to the hapten diphenylcyclopropenone (DPC). The receptors shown here come from a woman between 50 and 59 years old with alopecia areata. Some clones in this sample may be carry-over from other donors' samples.

In its sample, this clonotype was seen many times. V and J are TRBV20-1 and TRBJ1-5; tentatively, D is TRBD1 (6 bases). With 0 bases removed from V and 0 bases from J, the gap between germline ends came to 12 bases. CDR3 length: 16 residues. Germline V gives CDR1 DFQATT, CDR2 SNEGSKA (reference sequence). CDR3 loop: CSARDEGGISNQPQHF. The CDR3 DNA follows: TGCAGTGCTAGAGACGAGGGGGGAATTAGCAATCAGCCCCAGCATTTT.

This chain joins TRBV7-6 and TRBJ1-1, with a possible D match to TRBD1 (5 bases). V gave up 4 bases and J gave up 3 bases, with 6 bases separating them. The CDR3 runs to 12 residues. Looked up from germline, CDR1 is SGHVS and CDR2 is FNYEAQ. The chain's CDR3 is CASSSRDTEAFF. The CDR3 DNA follows: TGTGCCAGCAGCTCCAGGGACACTGAAGCTTTCTTT.

This clonotype has ten or more counts. This sequence joins TRBV20-1 and TRBJ2-7; TRBD2 aligns across 9 bases. Trimming removed 3 bases from V and 2 bases from J; junction bases left unmatched: 2. The germline V gene encodes CDR1 DFQATT and CDR2 SNEGSKA (reference sequence). This CDR3 has 13 residues. CDR3 nucleotides: TGCAGTGCTAGTCTAGCGGGGACCTACGAGCAGTACTTC. Encoded protein: CSASLAGTYEQYF.

This sequence joins TRBV10-3 and TRBJ2-3, with D possibly being TRBD2 (7 bases). V lost 2 bases and J 6 bases, leaving 18 bases between the germline ends. The germline V gene encodes CDR1 ENHRY and CDR2 SYGVKD. The CDR3 loop spans 16 amino acids. CDR3 sequence (DNA): TGTGCCATCAGTGAGGGGGTTGGGAGGGGGGCGGATACGCAGTATTTT. Encoded protein: CAISEGVGRGADTQYF.

Only a few counts were recorded for this clonotype. V gene TRBV7-2 combines with J gene TRBJ1-1; possible D gene TRBD1, 5 bases. V shed 4 bases and J shed 5 bases, with 17 bases lying between them. Germline loops: CDR1 SGHTA, CDR2 FQGNSA. This CDR3 region has 15 residues. CDR3 nucleotides: TGTGCCAGCAGCTCCCGGGCCGGGGGGAGGACTGAAGCTTTCTTT. Its translation: CASSSRAGGRTEAFF.

The chain links TRBV6-5 to TRBJ1-5; possible D gene TRBD1, 6 bases. Looked up from germline, CDR1 is MNHEY and CDR2 is SVGAGI. The CDR3 has 15 residues. Trimming shortened V by 4 bases and J by 5 bases, and 15 bases separated the two germline ends. CDR3: CASSLSQAGDQPQHF. The CDR3 coding sequence is TGTGCCAGCAGTTTGTCCCAAGCAGGGGATCAGCCCCAGCATTTT.

The CDR3 sequence: CASSHPSAQGVAEAFF. The CDR3 nucleotides are TGTGCCAGCAGCCACCCTAGTGCACAGGGGGTCGCTGAAGCTTTCTTT. This chain joins TRBV7-2 and TRBJ1-1; 8 nucleotides match TRBD1. CDR1 is SGHTA, CDR2 FQGNSA, per germline. V was pared by 5 bases and J by 6 bases, with 14 bases of the junction left unmatched. The CDR3 totals 16 residues. Using reference TRBV7-2 and TRBJ1-1 for the parts outside the CDR3, the full variable domain is GAGVSQSPSNKVTEKGKDVELRCDPISGHTALYWYRQSLGQGLEFLIYFQGNSAPDKSGLPSDRFSAERTGGSVSTLTIQRTQQEDSAVYLCASSHPSAQGVAEAFFGQGTRLTVV.

The chain carries TRBV29-1 and TRBJ2-1; perhaps TRBD1 as D (6 bases). The CDR3 runs to 12 residues. The V gene's germline CDR1 is SQVTM and CDR2 ANQGSEA. The germline V and J ends were trimmed by 6 bases and 8 bases, with 14 bases remaining between them. The CDR3 nucleotides read TGCAGCGTGCGAGGGGGTGTGGATGAGCAGTTCTTC. Protein sequence: CSVRGGVDEQFF.

This clonotype was seen a handful of times. This rearrangement joins TRBV7-6 to TRBJ2-1, with D uncertain. Germline values: CDR1 SGHVS, CDR2 FNYEAQ. Deletions cut 0 bases from V and 10 bases from J, with 7 bases between. The CDR3 totals 12 residues. CDR3 amino acids: CASSLAGVEQFF. In nucleotides, the CDR3 is TGTGCCAGCAGCTTAGCCGGAGTAGAGCAGTTCTTC.

The gene calls are TRBV7-2 and TRBJ2-7; D gene ambiguous. The CDR3 runs to 12 residues. Germline V CDR1 and CDR2: SGHTA, FQGNSA. V was shortened by 2 bases and J by 10 bases, with 12 bases between the two germline ends. CDR3 sequence (DNA): TGTGCCAGCAGCTTACGTCCAATCGCCCAGTACTTC. This codes for CASSLRPIAQYF.

This clonotype was counted ten times or more. This rearrangement joins TRBV5-1 to TRBJ2-1; 8 nucleotides line up with TRBD1. The V gene's germline CDR1 is SGHRS and CDR2 YFSETQ. The CDR3 is 13 residues long. Trimming removed 3 bases from V and 10 bases from J; junction bases left unmatched: 6. CDR3 DNA sequence: TGCGCCAGCAGCTCGAGGACAGGGAAGGAGCAGTTCTTC. Translation gives CASSSRTGKEQFF.

The V call is TRBV11-3, the J call TRBJ2-2, with 7 bases matching TRBD1. Germline V CDR1 and CDR2: SGHNT, YENEEA. V trimming: 2 bases; J trimming: 5 bases; junction bases outside the gene matches: 5. This CDR3 contains 15 residues. CDR3 coding DNA: TGTGCCAGCAGCTTAACAGGGGTATCGACCGGGGAGCTGTTTTTT. This translates into CASSLTGVSTGELFF.

This clonotype was detected a few times. The chain is built from TRBV5-6 and TRBJ2-5, with 10 bases matching TRBD2. The CDR3 extends over 16 amino acids. V dropped 3 bases and J dropped 1; count of bases not matched to a gene: 6. In germline, CDR1 is SGHDT, CDR2 YYEEEE. Written as DNA, the CDR3 is TGTGCCAGCAGCTCGCCGGGACTAGCGCGCCAAGAGACCCAGTACTTC. This encodes CASSSPGLARQETQYF.

The chain carries TRBV13 and TRBJ2-6, with 12 bases fitting TRBD2. This CDR3 contains 20 residues. V shed 1 base and J 1 base; nucleotides not matched to a gene: 8. From germline, CDR1 is PRHDT and CDR2 FYEKMQ (reference sequence). This CDR3 is CASSLEGRLAGVSGANVLTF. DNA of the CDR3: TGTGCCAGCAGCTTAGAGGGACGACTAGCGGGAGTGTCTGGGGCCAACGTCCTGACTTTC.

Worth noting for this clonotype: Since the CDR3 does not end with the conserved phenylalanine or tryptophan, this likely comes from a read error. For the CDR3, the DNA is TGCGCCAGCAGCCAAGCTGGTGAGCAGTTCTCC. It codes for CASSQAGEQFS. The V gene is TRBV4-3, the J gene TRBJ2-1; no definite D call. V was cut by 1 base and J by 9 bases, with 4 bases left in between. CDR1 and CDR2 from the germline V gene are LGHNA and YSLEER. The CDR3 sequence is 11 residues long.

This clonotype was found a few times. The chain uses TRBV2 and TRBJ1-2; 8 bases are a match to TRBD1. V dropped 6 bases and J dropped 0; count of bases not matched to a gene: 6. Germline V gives CDR1 SNHLY, CDR2 FYNNEI. The CDR3 spans 15 residues. This CDR3 reads CASRRDRSANYGYTF. For the CDR3, the DNA is TGTGCCAGCAGGCGGGACAGGAGTGCTAACTATGGCTACACCTTC.

This chain uses TRBV28 with TRBJ1-1, with a tentative D call TRBD1 (5 bases). The CDR3 is made up of 15 amino acids. The V gene lost 4 bases and the J gene lost 3 bases, with 15 bases spanning the gap. Germline V gene sequence: CDR1 MDHEN, CDR2 SYDVKM. DNA for the CDR3: TGTGCCAGCAGTTCGGGATCTTTAGGGGACACTGAAGCTTTCTTT. Translating gives CASSSGSLGDTEAFF.

Only a few counts were recorded for this clonotype. This chain links TRBV19 with TRBJ2-3; maybe TRBD1 (6 bases). This CDR3 region has 14 residues. CDR1 LNHDA and CDR2 SQIVND come from the germline V gene (reference sequence). V was cut by 5 bases and J by 2 bases, with 11 bases left in between. In DNA, the CDR3 is TGTGCCAGTAGTGTGGACAGCGCCACAGATACGCAGTATTTT. The encoded protein is CASSVDSATDTQYF.

This clonotype was detected a few times. V usage is TRBV5-1 and J usage is TRBJ2-5; 8 nucleotides align to TRBD2. The CDR3 is 15 residues long. J gave up 2 bases and V 0 bases, and 3 bases lay outside the gene matches. From germline, CDR1 is SGHRS and CDR2 YFSETQ. The CDR3 is CASSLDGTRQETQYF. The CDR3 bases are TGCGCCAGCAGCTTGGACGGGACTAGACAAGAGACCCAGTACTTC.

The sample holds a few counts of this clonotype. The chain recombines TRBV20-1 with TRBJ2-1, with TRBD1 matching over 7 bases. CDR3 length: 14 amino acids. Unmatched junction bases numbered 3, after V lost 2 bases and J lost 2 bases. Germline CDR1 and CDR2: DFQATT and SNEGSKA (reference sequence). The CDR3 loop is CSARKGATYNEQFF. CDR3 nucleotide sequence: TGCAGTGCTAGAAAGGGGGCCACCTACAATGAGCAGTTCTTC.

The J gene is TRBJ2-1, the V gene TRBV9, with D possibly TRBD2 on 5 matching bases. Between the trimmed V and J ends, which lost 3 bases and 15 bases, there was a span of 10 bases. CDR1 is SGDLS, CDR2 YYNGEE, per germline. The CDR3 has 10 amino acids. CDR3 DNA sequence: TGTGCCAGCAGCGGGAGGCCCTGGTTCTTC. Protein product: CASSGRPWFF.

Only a few counts were recorded for this clonotype. CDR3 residues: CASSSRAGGTEAFF. CDR3 coding DNA: TGCGCCAGCAGCTCCAGGGCCGGGGGCACTGAAGCTTTCTTT. The chain carries TRBV5-1 and TRBJ1-1; tentatively, D is TRBD1 (5 bases). In germline, CDR1 is SGHRS, CDR2 YFSETQ. Trimming removed 3 bases from V and 4 bases from J, with 13 bases in between. CDR3 length: 14 amino acids.

This clonotype was detected ten times or more. The chain joins TRBV7-8 to TRBJ2-5, with 8 bases identical to TRBD2. Per germline, CDR1 SGHVS and CDR2 FQNEAQ. Trimming cost V 0 bases and J 4 bases; bases outside gene matches: 4. CDR3 size: 15 residues. This CDR3 is CASSLARGGRETQYF. For the CDR3, the DNA is TGTGCCAGCAGCTTAGCGCGCGGGGGGAGAGAGACCCAGTACTTC.

This clonotype was counted ten times or more. This chain uses TRBV12-3 or TRBV12-4 with TRBJ1-5; D gene unclear. The CDR3 runs to 16 residues. V was shortened by 6 bases and J by 0 bases, with 15 bases between the two germline ends. CDR3 DNA: TGTGCCAGCAGCACAACAGCTTCCGTTAGCAATCAGCCCCAGCATTTT. Translating it yields CASSTTASVSNQPQHF.

This clonotype came up many times. The rearrangement uses TRBV4-1 and TRBJ2-5; D may be TRBD2 (5 bases). Trimming shortened V by 0 bases and J by 5 bases, and 13 bases separated the two germline ends. Germline V gene lookup returns CDR1 MGHRA and CDR2 YSYEKL. The CDR3 is 15 residues long. The CDR3 DNA reads as TGCGCCAGCAGCCAAGACCCTAGCCCAGTCGAGACCCAGTACTTC. Its translation is CASSQDPSPVETQYF.

The table lists this clonotype with many counts. This chain joins TRBV6-5 and TRBJ2-1, with D perhaps matching TRBD1 or TRBD2 (5 bases each). Germline V gives CDR1 MNHEY, CDR2 SVGAGI. Trimming took off 9 bases at V and 9 bases at J, with 18 bases between the two ends. The CDR3 covers 13 residues. CDR3 bases: TGTGCCAGTAGTAGGGACGCTCTGGGTGAGCAGTTCTTC. Residues: CASSRDALGEQFF.

The sample holds a few counts of this clonotype. This sequence joins TRBV6-2 or TRBV6-3 and TRBJ2-3; weak D call: TRBD2 (5 bases). The CDR3 has 13 amino acids. Per the germline V gene, CDR1 is MNHEY and CDR2 is SVGEGT. Between the trimmed V and J ends, which lost 10 bases and 0 bases, there was a span of 11 bases. The CDR3 DNA is TGTGCCACCGGGGTGGGTAGCACAGATACGCAGTATTTT. Translated: CATGVGSTDTQYF.

A word on this clonotype: A read error may explain this, as a much larger clone is one base away. This chain joins TRBV29-1 and TRBJ2-5; D is possibly TRBD1 (5 bases). Trimming removed 3 bases from V and 5 bases from J, with 10 bases in between. The CDR3 totals 12 residues. Looked up from germline, CDR1 is SQVTM and CDR2 is ANQGSEA. This chain's CDR3 is CSVEQGGETQYF. CDR3 nucleotide sequence: TGCAGCGTTGAGCAGGGTGGGGAGACCCAGTACTTC.

This clonotype has a handful of counts. V gene TRBV4-3 combines with J gene TRBJ2-7; 7 bases align to TRBD1. V was clipped by 4 bases and J by 6 bases; unmatched bases: 6. CDR3 length: 13 amino acids. CDR1 is LGHNA and CDR2 is YSLEER in the germline V gene. This CDR3 is CASSLTTGSEQYF. CDR3 DNA: TGCGCCAGCAGCCTAACGACAGGGAGCGAGCAGTACTTC.